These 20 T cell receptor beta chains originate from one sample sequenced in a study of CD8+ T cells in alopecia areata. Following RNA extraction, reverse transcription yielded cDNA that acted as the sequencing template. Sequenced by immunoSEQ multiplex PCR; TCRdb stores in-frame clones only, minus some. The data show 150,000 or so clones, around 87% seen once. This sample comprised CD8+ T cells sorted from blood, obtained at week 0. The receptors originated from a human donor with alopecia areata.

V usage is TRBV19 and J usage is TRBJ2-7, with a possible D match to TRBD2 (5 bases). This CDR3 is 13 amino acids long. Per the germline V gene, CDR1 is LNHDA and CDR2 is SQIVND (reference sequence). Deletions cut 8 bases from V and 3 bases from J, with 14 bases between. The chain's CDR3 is CASSPSGIYEQYF. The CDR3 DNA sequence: TGTGCCAGTTCCCCCTCGGGGATCTACGAGCAGTACTTC.

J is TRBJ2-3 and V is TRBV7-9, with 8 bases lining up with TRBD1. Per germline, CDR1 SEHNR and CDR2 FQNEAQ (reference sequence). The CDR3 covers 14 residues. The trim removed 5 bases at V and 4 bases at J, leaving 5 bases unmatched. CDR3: CASSHGQGADTQYF. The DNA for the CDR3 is TGTGCCAGCAGCCACGGACAGGGCGCAGATACGCAGTATTTT.

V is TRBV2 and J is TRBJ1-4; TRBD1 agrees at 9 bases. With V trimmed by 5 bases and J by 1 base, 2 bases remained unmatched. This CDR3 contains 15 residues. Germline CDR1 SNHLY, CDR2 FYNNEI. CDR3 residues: CASSYRGQTNEKLFF. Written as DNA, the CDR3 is TGTGCCAGCAGTTACAGGGGGCAAACTAATGAAAAACTGTTTTTT.

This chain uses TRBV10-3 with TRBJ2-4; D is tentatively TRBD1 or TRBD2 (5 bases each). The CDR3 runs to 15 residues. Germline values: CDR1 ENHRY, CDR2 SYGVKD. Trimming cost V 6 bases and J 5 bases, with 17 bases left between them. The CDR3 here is CAIRSHREGENIQYF. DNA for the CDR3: TGTGCCATCAGGTCTCATCGGGAAGGGGAAAACATTCAGTACTTC.

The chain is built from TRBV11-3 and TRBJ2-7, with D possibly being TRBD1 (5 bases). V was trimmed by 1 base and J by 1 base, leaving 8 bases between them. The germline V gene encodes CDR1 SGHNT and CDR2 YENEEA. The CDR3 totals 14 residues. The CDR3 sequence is CASSLGAGSYEQYF. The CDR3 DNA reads TGTGCCAGCAGCTTAGGGGCAGGGTCCTACGAGCAGTACTTC.

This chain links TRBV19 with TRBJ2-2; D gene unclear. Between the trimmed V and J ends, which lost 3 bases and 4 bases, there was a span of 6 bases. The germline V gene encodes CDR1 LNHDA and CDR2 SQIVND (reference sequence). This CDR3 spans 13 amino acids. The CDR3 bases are TGTGCCAGTAGTATCGGAACCACCGGGGAGCTGTTTTTT. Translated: CASSIGTTGELFF.

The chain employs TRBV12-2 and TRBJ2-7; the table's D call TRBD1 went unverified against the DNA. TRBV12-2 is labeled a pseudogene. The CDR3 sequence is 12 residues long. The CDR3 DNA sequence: TGTGCAAGACGGACATACTCCTACGAGCAGTACTTC. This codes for CARRTYSYEQYF.

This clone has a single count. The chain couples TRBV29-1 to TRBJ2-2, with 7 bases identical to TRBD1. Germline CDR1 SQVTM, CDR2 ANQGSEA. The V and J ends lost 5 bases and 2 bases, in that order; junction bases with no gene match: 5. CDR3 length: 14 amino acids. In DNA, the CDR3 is TGCAGCGTTCCTGGGACAGCAAACACCGGGGAGCTGTTTTTT. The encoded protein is CSVPGTANTGELFF.

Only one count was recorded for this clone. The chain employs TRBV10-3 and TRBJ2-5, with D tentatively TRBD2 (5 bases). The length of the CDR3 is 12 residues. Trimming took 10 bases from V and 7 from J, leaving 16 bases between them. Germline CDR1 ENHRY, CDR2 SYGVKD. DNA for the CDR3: TGTGCCACCCGGGAACTAGAAGGGACCCAGTACTTC. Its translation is CATRELEGTQYF.

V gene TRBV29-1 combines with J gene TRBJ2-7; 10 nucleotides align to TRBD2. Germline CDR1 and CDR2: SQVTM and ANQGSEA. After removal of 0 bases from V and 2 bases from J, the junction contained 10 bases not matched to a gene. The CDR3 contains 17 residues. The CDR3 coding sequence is TGCAGCGTTGAAGATGGGGGGACAGCGGGAGGGCCCTACGAGCAGTACTTC. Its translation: CSVEDGGTAGGPYEQYF.

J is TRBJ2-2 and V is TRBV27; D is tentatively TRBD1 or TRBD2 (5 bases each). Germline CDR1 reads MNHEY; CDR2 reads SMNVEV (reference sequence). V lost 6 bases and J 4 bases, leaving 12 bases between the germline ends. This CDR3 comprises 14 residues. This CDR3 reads CASSPGQITGELFF. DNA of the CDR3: TGTGCCAGCAGCCCGGGGCAGATCACCGGGGAGCTGTTTTTT.

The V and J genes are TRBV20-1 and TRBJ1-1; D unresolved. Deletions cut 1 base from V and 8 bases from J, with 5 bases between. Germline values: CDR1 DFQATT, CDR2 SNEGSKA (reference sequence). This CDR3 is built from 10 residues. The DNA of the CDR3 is TGCAGTGCTAGAGCCGGGGAAGCTTTCTTT. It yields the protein CSARAGEAFF.

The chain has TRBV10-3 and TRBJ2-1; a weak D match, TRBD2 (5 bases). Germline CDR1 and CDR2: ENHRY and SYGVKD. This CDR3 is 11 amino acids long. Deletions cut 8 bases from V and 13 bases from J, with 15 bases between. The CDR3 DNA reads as TGTGCCATCGAGAGGGAGAATGTACAGTTCTTC. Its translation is CAIERENVQFF.

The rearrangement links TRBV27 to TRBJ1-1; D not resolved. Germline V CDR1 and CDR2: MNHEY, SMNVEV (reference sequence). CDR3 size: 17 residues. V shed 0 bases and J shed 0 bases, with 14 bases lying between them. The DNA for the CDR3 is TGTGCCAGCAGTTTATCGTTTCGGGTATTCATGAACACTGAAGCTTTCTTT. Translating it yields CASSLSFRVFMNTEAFF.

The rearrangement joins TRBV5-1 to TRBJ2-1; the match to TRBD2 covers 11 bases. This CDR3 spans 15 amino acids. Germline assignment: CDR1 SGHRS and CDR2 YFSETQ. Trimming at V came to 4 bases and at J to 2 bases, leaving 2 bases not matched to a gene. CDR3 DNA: TGCGCCAGCAGCCCGGGACTAGCGGCCTACAATGAGCAGTTCTTC. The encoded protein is CASSPGLAAYNEQFF.

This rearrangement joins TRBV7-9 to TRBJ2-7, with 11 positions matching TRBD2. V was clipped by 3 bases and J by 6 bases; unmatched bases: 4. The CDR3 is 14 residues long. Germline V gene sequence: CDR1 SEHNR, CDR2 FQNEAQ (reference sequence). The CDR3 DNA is TGTGCCAGCAGCTTGACTAGCGGGATCCCCGAGCAGTACTTC. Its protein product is CASSLTSGIPEQYF.

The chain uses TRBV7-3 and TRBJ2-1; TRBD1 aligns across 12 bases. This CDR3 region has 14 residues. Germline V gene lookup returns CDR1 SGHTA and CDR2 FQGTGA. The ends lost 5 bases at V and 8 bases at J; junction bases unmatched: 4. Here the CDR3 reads CASSLGQGADEQFF. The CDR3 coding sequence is TGTGCCAGCAGCCTGGGACAGGGGGCGGATGAGCAGTTCTTC.

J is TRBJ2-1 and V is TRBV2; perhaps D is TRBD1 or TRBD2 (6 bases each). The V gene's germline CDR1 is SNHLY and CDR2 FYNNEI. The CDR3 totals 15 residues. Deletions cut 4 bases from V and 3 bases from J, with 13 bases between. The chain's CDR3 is CASSGPGANYNEQFF. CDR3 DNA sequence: TGTGCCAGCAGTGGGCCGGGGGCTAACTACAATGAGCAGTTCTTC.

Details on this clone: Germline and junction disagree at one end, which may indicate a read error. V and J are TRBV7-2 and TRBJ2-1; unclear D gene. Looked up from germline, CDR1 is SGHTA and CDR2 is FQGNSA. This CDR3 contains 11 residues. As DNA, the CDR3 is TGCGCTAGGGTGGAGTACAATGAGCAGTTCTTC. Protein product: CARVEYNEQFF.

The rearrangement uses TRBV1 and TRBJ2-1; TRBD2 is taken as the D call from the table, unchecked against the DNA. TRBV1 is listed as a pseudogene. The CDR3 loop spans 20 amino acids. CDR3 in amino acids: CTSSPRRMVAGNSSYNEQFF. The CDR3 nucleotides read TGCACCAGCAGCCCCCGGCGGATGGTAGCGGGGAATAGCTCCTACAATGAGCAGTTCTTC.